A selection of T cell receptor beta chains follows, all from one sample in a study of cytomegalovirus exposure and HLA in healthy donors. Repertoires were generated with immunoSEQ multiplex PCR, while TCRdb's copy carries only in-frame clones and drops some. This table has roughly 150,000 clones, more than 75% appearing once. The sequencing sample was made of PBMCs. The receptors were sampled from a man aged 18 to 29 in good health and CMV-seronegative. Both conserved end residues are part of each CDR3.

CDR3aa: CASSTSSPAIEAFF
v_gene: TRBV28

CDR3aa: CASSPGTSGSLEQFF
v_gene: TRBV5-1

CDR3aa: CASSLARANEKLFF
v_gene: TRBV27

CDR3aa: CASSTGQVFNEKLFF
v_gene: TRBV5-6

CDR3aa: CASSEWGDSNQPQHF
v_gene: TRBV6-1

CDR3aa: CASSQEYDSSATNEKLFF
v_gene: TRBV4-1

CDR3aa: CASSLAGTASYEQYF
v_gene: TRBV7-6

CDR3aa: CASSQEDRSNEKLFF
v_gene: TRBV4-1

CDR3aa: CASSLVLGGYSGNTIYF
v_gene: TRBV7-2

CDR3aa: CASSDSGYTGELFF
v_gene: TRBV6-1

CDR3aa: CASSLGRQGFNEQFF
v_gene: TRBV7-9

CDR3aa: CSVDRSGEGGYTF
v_gene: TRBV29-1

CDR3aa: CASSPGQTNTEAFF
v_gene: TRBV7-6

CDR3aa: CSVGQGVFQETQYF
v_gene: TRBV29-1

CDR3aa: CASSTRGVGAQHF
v_gene: TRBV6-6

CDR3aa: CASSEAAVSTDTQYF
v_gene: TRBV6-1